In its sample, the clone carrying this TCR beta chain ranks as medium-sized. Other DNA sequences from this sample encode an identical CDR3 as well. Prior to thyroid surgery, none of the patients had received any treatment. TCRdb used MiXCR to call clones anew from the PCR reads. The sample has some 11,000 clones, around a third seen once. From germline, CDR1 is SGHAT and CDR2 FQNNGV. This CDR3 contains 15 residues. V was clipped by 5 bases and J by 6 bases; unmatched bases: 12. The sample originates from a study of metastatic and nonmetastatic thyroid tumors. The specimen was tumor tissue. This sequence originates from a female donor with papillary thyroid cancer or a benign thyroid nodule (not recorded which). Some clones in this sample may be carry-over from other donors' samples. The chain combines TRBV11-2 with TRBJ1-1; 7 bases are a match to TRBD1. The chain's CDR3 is CASSTQTGPNSEAFF. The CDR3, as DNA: TGTGCCAGCAGCACTCAGACAGGGCCCAACTCTGAAGCTTTCTTT.